This record covers a single TCR beta chain. Its specificity is unknown. This sample is part of a study of OX40 agonist ivuxolimab in advanced cancers. Findings of the study overall: CD4+ and CD8+ T cells in blood underwent clonal expansion by week 6 at 0.1 to 3.0 mg/kg.

V lost 0 bases to trimming and J lost 4 bases, with 5 bases between them. The CDR3 contains 13 residues. Germline-derived CDR1 and CDR2 are LGHNA and YNFKEQ. Data came from immunoSEQ multiplex PCR; TCRdb stores just in-frame clones and leaves some out. The repertoire consists of approximately 71,000 clones, with around 84% occurring once and the leading ten covering 0.78%. The input for sequencing was CD4+ or CD8+ T cells sorted from blood, taken in a trial of the OX40 agonist ivuxolimab. The J gene is TRBJ2-3, the V gene TRBV4-2; D remains unclear. The TCR originated in an adult with an advanced solid tumor such as melanoma, head and neck, liver or kidney cancer. CDR3 bases: TGTGCCAGCAGCCAAGATCGCCCAGATACGCAGTATTTT. Encoded protein: CASSQDRPDTQYF.